These 17 T cell receptor beta chains originate from one sample sequenced in a study of blood T cell repertoires in COVID-19. Here immunoSEQ multiplex PCR was the method, and the copy in TCRdb shows in-frame clones only, minus some. The sample gives 150,000 to 200,000 clones, about nine tenths of which show up once; around 1.5% is in the top ten. Sequencing input: peripheral blood. The receptors shown here come from a woman in her 50s with acute or convalescent COVID-19.

The rearrangement uses TRBV6-2 or TRBV6-3 and TRBJ1-3, with a possible D match to TRBD1 (5 bases). Germline lookup yields CDR1 MNHEY and CDR2 SVGEGT. Trimming took 2 bases from V and 0 from J, leaving 14 bases between them. This CDR3 has 17 residues. The CDR3 region is CASSYGGTKSSGNTIYF. The DNA for the CDR3 is TGTGCCAGCAGTTACGGGGGGACCAAGAGCTCTGGAAACACCATATATTTT.

The J gene is TRBJ2-7, the V gene TRBV7-9; a possible D gene is TRBD2 (6 bases). The V end was cut by 4 bases, the J end by 4 bases, with 17 bases between. The CDR3 sequence is 15 residues long. CDR1 and CDR2 from the germline V gene are SEHNR and FQNEAQ (reference sequence). This chain's CDR3 is CASSSGGRGTYEQYF. Written as DNA, the CDR3 is TGTGCCAGCAGCTCTGGGGGACGGGGGACTTACGAGCAGTACTTC.

V usage is TRBV5-6 and J usage is TRBJ1-5; D not certain. V shed 4 bases and J shed 3 bases, with 11 bases lying between them. Germline V lookup: CDR1 SGHDT, CDR2 YYEEEE. The CDR3 contains 14 residues. The CDR3 DNA is TGTGCCAGCAGCGACACACCAGCCAATCAGCCCCAGCATTTT. Protein sequence: CASSDTPANQPQHF.

The chain is built from TRBV2 and TRBJ1-5, with TRBD1 matching 8 bases. Trimming took 6 bases from V and 3 from J; bases not matched to a gene: 7. This CDR3 region has 15 residues. In germline, CDR1 is SNHLY, CDR2 FYNNEI. In nucleotides, the CDR3 is TGTGCCAGCAGAGCCGGGACAGGCTTCAATCAGCCCCAGCATTTT. Protein: CASRAGTGFNQPQHF.

This clone was seen only once. V gene TRBV6-2 or TRBV6-3 combines with J gene TRBJ1-1; D is possibly TRBD1 (6 bases). The germline V gene encodes CDR1 MNHEY and CDR2 SVGEGT. Trimming shortened V by 6 bases and J by 6 bases, and 23 bases separated the two germline ends. The CDR3 totals 16 residues. The CDR3 loop is CASSHAPRNRVPEAFF. The CDR3 DNA is TGTGCCAGCAGCCACGCCCCCAGAAACAGGGTTCCTGAAGCTTTCTTT.

V and J are TRBV19 and TRBJ2-7, with a tentative D call TRBD1 (6 bases). Per the germline V gene, CDR1 is LNHDA and CDR2 is SQIVND (reference sequence). V dropped 2 bases and J dropped 6 bases, with 11 bases sitting between them. CDR3 length: 13 amino acids. The CDR3 DNA sequence: TGTGCCAGTAGTATACGACAGGCGCCCGAGCAGTACTTC. This encodes CASSIRQAPEQYF.

V usage is TRBV7-6 and J usage is TRBJ2-1; D is ambiguous. The germline gives CDR1 SGHVS, CDR2 FNYEAQ. Between the trimmed V and J ends, which lost 1 base and 0 bases, there was a span of 7 bases. The CDR3 is 15 amino acids. The CDR3 region is CASSLDTNSYNEQFF. The CDR3 DNA follows: TGTGCCAGCAGCTTAGACACAAACTCCTACAATGAGCAGTTCTTC.

The genes are TRBV5-1 and TRBJ1-1; a possible D gene is TRBD1 (5 bases). The germline V gene encodes CDR1 SGHRS and CDR2 YFSETQ. The V gene lost 4 bases and the J gene lost 1 base, with 11 bases spanning the gap. The CDR3 totals 14 residues. The CDR3 DNA reads as TGCGCCAGCAGCGAACAGGCCTCGAACACTGAAGCTTTCTTT. This encodes CASSEQASNTEAFF.

The chain employs TRBV19 and TRBJ1-3; possibly TRBD1 for D (6 bases). Trimming removed 10 bases at V and 1 base at J, with 17 bases between. CDR1 is LNHDA, CDR2 SQIVND, per germline (reference sequence). This CDR3 is built from 15 residues. CDR3 protein: CATKGGVASGNTIYF. The CDR3 nucleotides read TGTGCCACCAAGGGGGGGGTGGCATCTGGAAACACCATATATTTT.

The chain recombines TRBV2 with TRBJ1-5, with D unresolved. There are 15 residues in the CDR3. Germline-derived CDR1 and CDR2 are SNHLY and FYNNEI. The V and J ends lost 7 bases and 5 bases respectively, with 18 bases between them. The CDR3 sequence: CASTEEAGTYQPQHF. CDR3 DNA: TGTGCCAGCACCGAGGAGGCGGGTACTTATCAGCCCCAGCATTTT.

This chain uses TRBV11-2 with TRBJ1-1; TRBD1 matches at 7 bases. The CDR3 extends over 16 amino acids. V gave up 2 bases and J gave up 1 base; unmatched junction bases: 7. In germline, CDR1 is SGHAT, CDR2 FQNNGV. CDR3 nucleotides: TGTGCCAGCAGCTTAAGGGGGACAGAAGGGAACACTGAAGCTTTCTTT. Protein product: CASSLRGTEGNTEAFF. The entire variable domain, with the rest obtained from reference TRBV11-2 and TRBJ1-1, is as follows: EAGVAQSPRYKIIEKRQSVAFWCNPISGHATLYWYQQILGQGPKLLIQFQNNGVVDDSQLPKDRFSAERLKGVDSTLKIQPAKLEDSAVYLCASSLRGTEGNTEAFFGQGTRLTVV.

The chain uses TRBV10-1 and TRBJ2-7; the match to TRBD1 covers 8 bases. The length of the CDR3 is 14 residues. The V segment lost 7 bases and the J segment 2 bases; nucleotides outside the gene matches: 7. CDR1 and CDR2 from the germline V gene are WNHNN and SYGVQD (reference sequence). CDR3 region: CASNRQGKAYEQYF. The CDR3 bases are TGCGCCAGCAACAGACAGGGGAAAGCCTACGAGCAGTACTTC.

V usage is TRBV10-1 and J usage is TRBJ1-5; 7 bases agree with TRBD1. V lost 6 bases, J lost 6 bases, and 5 bases stayed unmatched. The CDR3 has 13 amino acids. CDR1 WNHNN and CDR2 SYGVQD come from the germline V gene (reference sequence). The CDR3 DNA reads as TGCGCCAGCAGATCGACAGGGCTTCAGCCCCAGCATTTT. The encoded protein is CASRSTGLQPQHF.

The CDR3 DNA follows: TGCGCCAGCCTTTCAGGGGGCTACAATGAGCAGTTCTTC. This translates into CASLSGGYNEQFF. The chain is built from TRBV4-3 and TRBJ2-1; 7 positions agree with TRBD1. This CDR3 is 13 amino acids long. The germline gives CDR1 LGHNA, CDR2 YSLEER. V gave up 8 bases and J gave up 3 bases; unmatched junction bases: 4.

The chain has TRBV7-2 and TRBJ1-4; D is perhaps TRBD1 (5 bases). The ends were cut back, 1 base at V and 6 bases at J, with 9 bases in the middle. Germline V CDR1 and CDR2: SGHTA, FQGNSA. The CDR3 spans 14 residues. DNA for the CDR3: TGTGCCAGCAGCTTAGGCAGGGCGGATGAAAAACTGTTTTTT. It codes for CASSLGRADEKLFF.

The chain uses TRBV5-4 and TRBJ2-5; perhaps TRBD2 as D (6 bases). Trimming cost V 0 bases and J 2 bases, with 14 bases left between them. The CDR3 length is 16 residues. Germline V CDR1 and CDR2: SGHNT, YYREEE (reference sequence). The CDR3 sequence is CASSLGGASEQETQYF. The CDR3 coding sequence is TGTGCCAGCAGCTTGGGCGGGGCATCGGAACAAGAGACCCAGTACTTC.

V and J are TRBV29-1 and TRBJ2-1, with a possible D match to TRBD1 (5 bases). Germline V gives CDR1 SQVTM, CDR2 ANQGSEA. Trimming removed 7 bases at V and 10 bases at J, with 17 bases between. The CDR3 spans 12 residues. The CDR3 sequence: CSALRGMEEQFF. CDR3 nucleotides: TGCAGCGCGTTAAGGGGCATGGAGGAGCAGTTCTTC.